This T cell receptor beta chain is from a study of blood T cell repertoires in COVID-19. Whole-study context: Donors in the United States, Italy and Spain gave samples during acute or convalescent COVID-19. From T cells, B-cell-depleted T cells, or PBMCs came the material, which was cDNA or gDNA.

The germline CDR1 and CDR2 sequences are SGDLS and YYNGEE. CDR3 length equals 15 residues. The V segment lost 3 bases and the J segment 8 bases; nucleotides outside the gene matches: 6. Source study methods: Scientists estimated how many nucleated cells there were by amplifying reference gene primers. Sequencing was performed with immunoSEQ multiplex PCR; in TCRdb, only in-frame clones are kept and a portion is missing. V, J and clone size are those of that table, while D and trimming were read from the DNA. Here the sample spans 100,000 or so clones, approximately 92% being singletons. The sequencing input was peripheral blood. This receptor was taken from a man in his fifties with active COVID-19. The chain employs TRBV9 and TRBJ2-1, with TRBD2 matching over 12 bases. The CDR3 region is CASSALAGGRDEQFF. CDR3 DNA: TGTGCCAGCAGCGCTCTAGCGGGAGGGAGGGATGAGCAGTTCTTC.